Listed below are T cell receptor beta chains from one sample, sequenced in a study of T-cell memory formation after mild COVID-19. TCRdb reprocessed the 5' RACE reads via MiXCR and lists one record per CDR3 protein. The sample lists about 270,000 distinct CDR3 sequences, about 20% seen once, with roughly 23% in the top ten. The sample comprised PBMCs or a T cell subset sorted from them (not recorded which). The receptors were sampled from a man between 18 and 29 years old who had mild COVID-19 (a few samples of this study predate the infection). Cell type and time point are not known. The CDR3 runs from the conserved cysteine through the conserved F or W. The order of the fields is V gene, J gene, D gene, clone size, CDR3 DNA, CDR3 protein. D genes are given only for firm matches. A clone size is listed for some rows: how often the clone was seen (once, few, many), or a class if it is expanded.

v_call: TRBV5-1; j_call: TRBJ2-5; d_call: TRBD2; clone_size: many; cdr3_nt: TGCGCCAGCAGCTTCGGGGGGTACCAAGAGACCCAGTACTTC; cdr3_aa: CASSFGGYQETQYF
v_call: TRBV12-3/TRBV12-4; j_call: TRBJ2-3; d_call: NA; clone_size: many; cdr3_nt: TGTGCCAGCAGTGGGGTCGGGGGCCACACAGATACGCAGTATTTT; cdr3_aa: CASSGVGGHTDTQYF
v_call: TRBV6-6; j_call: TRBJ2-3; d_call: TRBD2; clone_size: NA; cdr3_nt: TGTGCCAGCAGCGTAGCGGGGCCTTACACAGATACGCAGTATTTT; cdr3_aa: CASSVAGPYTDTQYF
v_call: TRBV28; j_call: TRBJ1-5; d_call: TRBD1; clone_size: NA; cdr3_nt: TGTGCCAGCAGTCCACCGACAGGGGTTTACCAGCCCCAGCATTTT; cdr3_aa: CASSPPTGVYQPQHF
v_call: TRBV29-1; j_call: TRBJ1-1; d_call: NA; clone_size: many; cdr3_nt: TGCAGCGCGATGGCGGGGTGGGCCATGAACACTGAAGCTTTCTTT; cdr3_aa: CSAMAGWAMNTEAFF
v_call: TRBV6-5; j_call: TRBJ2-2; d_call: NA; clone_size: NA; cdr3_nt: TGTGCCAGCAGACCGATCTCGACCAGGGAGCTGTTTTTT; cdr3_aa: CASRPISTRELFF
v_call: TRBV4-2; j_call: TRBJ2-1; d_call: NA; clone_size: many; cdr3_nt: TGTGCCAGCAGCCCGTGGACAGATACAATGACGCAGTTCTTC; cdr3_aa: CASSPWTDTMTQFF
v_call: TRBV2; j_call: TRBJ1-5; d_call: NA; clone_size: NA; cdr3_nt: TGTGCCAGCAAGAGCTTGACGGGGGTGGGTAGCAATCAGCCCCAGCATTTT; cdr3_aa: CASKSLTGVGSNQPQHF
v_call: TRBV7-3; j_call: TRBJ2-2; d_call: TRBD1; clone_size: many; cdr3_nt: TGTGCCAGCAGCTCACAGGGGATCACCGGGGAGCTGTTTTTT; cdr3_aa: CASSSQGITGELFF
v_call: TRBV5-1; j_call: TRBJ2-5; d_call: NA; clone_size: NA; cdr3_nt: TGCGCCAGCAGCCCGGACAACGAAGAGACCCAGTACTTC; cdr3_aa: CASSPDNEETQYF
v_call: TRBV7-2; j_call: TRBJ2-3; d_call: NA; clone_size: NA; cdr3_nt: TGTGCCAGCAGTTCCGGCGGCCCAGATACGCAGTATTTT; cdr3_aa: CASSSGGPDTQYF
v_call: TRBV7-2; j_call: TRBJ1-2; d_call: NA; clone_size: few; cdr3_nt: TGTGCCAGCAGCTTAGGCAGGGGTGTAGATGGCTACACCTTC; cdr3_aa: CASSLGRGVDGYTF
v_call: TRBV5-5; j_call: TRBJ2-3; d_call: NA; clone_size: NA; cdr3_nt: TGTGCCAGCCGGTTCCGTGATGGGGTAGTCACAGATACGCAGTATTTT; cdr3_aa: CASRFRDGVVTDTQYF